The 14 T cell receptor beta chains reported below all come from one sample, sequenced in a study of tumor and adjacent non-tumor tissue in lung cancer. The library came from three nested PCR rounds adapted from ARM-PCR protocols. TCRdb redid the calling of the multiplex PCR reads with MiXCR, one entry per CDR3 protein. The table shows fewer than 100,000 distinct CDR3 sequences, with just under 75% occurring only once. The template was RNA from unsorted bulk tissue. The sequenced sample consisted of lung tumor tissue. These receptors originate from a woman aged 40-49 years with non-small cell lung cancer.

Concerning this clonotype itself: The germline gene is not matched at one end of the junction; a read error may be the cause. The chain has TRBV4-1 and TRBJ2-5, with TRBD1 as a possible D gene (6 bases). CDR1 is MGHRA and CDR2 is YSYEKL in the germline V gene. The CDR3 is made up of 15 amino acids. In DNA, the CDR3 is TGTGCCAGCAGCCAAGGGTTGGGGACACAAGAGACCCAGCAATTC. Protein: CASSQGLGTQETQQF.

This sequence joins TRBV4-2 and TRBJ2-7, with 7 positions matching TRBD2. The J segment lost 2 bases and the V segment lost 2 bases, leaving 15 bases of the junction unmatched. The germline gives CDR1 LGHNA, CDR2 YNFKEQ. This CDR3 region has 18 residues. The CDR3 sequence: CASSQYYASGGTTYEQYF. CDR3 DNA sequence: TGTGCCAGCAGCCAATATTATGCTAGTGGGGGGACTACCTACGAGCAGTACTTC.

V and J are TRBV4-2 and TRBJ1-4; 8 bases match TRBD1. This CDR3 spans 15 amino acids. Germline V gene sequence: CDR1 LGHNA, CDR2 YNFKEQ. CDR3 residues: CVIPTGAHTNEKLFF. Here the CDR3 DNA reads TGTGTCATCCCGACAGGGGCCCATACTAATGAAAAACTGTTTTTT.

The chain uses TRBV28 and TRBJ2-5, with 10 bases lining up with TRBD2. V lost 2 bases to trimming and J lost 0 bases; unmatched junction nucleotides: 6. The germline gives CDR1 MDHEN, CDR2 SYDVKM. The CDR3 is made up of 17 amino acids. The chain's CDR3 is CASSLLAGVWYQETQYF. CDR3 sequence (DNA): TGTGCCAGCAGTTTACTAGCGGGGGTCTGGTACCAAGAGACCCAGTACTTC.

J is TRBJ2-5 and V is TRBV28; 10 bases are shared with TRBD2. The CDR3 spans 17 residues. J lost 5 bases, V lost 3 bases, and 12 bases had no gene match. Germline CDR1 reads MDHEN; CDR2 reads SYDVKM. The CDR3 nucleotides read TGTGCCAGCAGTTTGGGATGGAGCGGGGGGGCCTTGGAGACCCAGTACTTC. It translates to CASSLGWSGGALETQYF.

To note about this clonotype: One end of the junction is discordant with germline, which a read error may explain. The chain links TRBV5-1 to TRBJ1-2; D uncertain. This CDR3 has 14 amino acids. Germline V gives CDR1 SGHRS, CDR2 YFSETQ. CDR3 DNA sequence: TGCGCCAGCAGCTTGGTCAGTTCTAACTATGACTACACCTTC. Translated: CASSLVSSNYDYTF. Supplemented by reference TRBV5-1 and TRBJ1-2, the full variable domain reads KAGVTQTPRYLIKTRGQQVTLSCSPISGHRSVSWYQQTPGQGLQFLFEYFSETQRNKGNFPGRFSGRQFSNSRSEMNVSTLELGDSALYLCASSLVSSNYDYTFGSGTRLTVV.

V gene TRBV5-1 combines with J gene TRBJ2-7; D is tentatively TRBD1 or TRBD2 (5 bases each). The germline gives CDR1 SGHRS, CDR2 YFSETQ. Deletions cut 0 bases from V and 4 bases from J, with 8 bases between. This CDR3 contains 13 residues. The CDR3 spells CASSLEWGYEQYF. In DNA, the CDR3 is TGCGCCAGCAGCTTGGAATGGGGGTACGAGCAGTACTTC.

With regard to this clonotype: The junction differs from germline at one of its ends, possibly a read error. This chain links TRBV6-5 with TRBJ1-6; no definite D call. Germline assignment: CDR1 MNHEY and CDR2 SVGAGI. CDR3 length equals 16 residues. Here the CDR3 DNA reads TGTGCCAGTAGCCGCTCCTGGGCAGTGTTAAATTCATCCCTCCACTTT. Amino acid sequence: CASSRSWAVLNSSLHF.

The chain employs TRBV11-2 and TRBJ2-3, with D perhaps matching TRBD1 (6 bases). This CDR3 spans 14 amino acids. Germline CDR1 reads SGHAT; CDR2 reads FQNNGV. This CDR3 is CGNSRTGTDSTQYF. The CDR3 DNA reads TGTGGCAATAGCCGCACGGGCACGGACAGTACGCAGTATTTT.

By share, this clonotype ranks as medium-sized (0.01 to 0.1%). V and J are TRBV11-2 and TRBJ2-1; TRBD2 aligns across 12 bases. Germline CDR1 and CDR2: SGHAT and FQNNGV. The CDR3 runs 16 residues. V shed 2 bases and J 3 bases; nucleotides not matched to a gene: 2. The CDR3 region has the DNA TGTGCCAGCAGCTTACTAGCGGGGGGGCTCTACAATGAGCAGTTCTTC. Translated, it gives CASSLLAGGLYNEQFF.

This clonotype was detected a few times. A junction boundary mismatches the germline segment, possibly from a read error. This rearrangement joins TRBV20-1 to TRBJ2-3, with D possibly being TRBD2 (6 bases). The CDR3 is 14 residues long. Germline V lookup: CDR1 DFQATT, CDR2 SNEGSKA (reference sequence). The CDR3 region is CSATTNGSEDTQFF. CDR3 nucleotide sequence: TGTAGTGCTACGACTAACGGGAGTGAAGATACGCAGTTTTTT.

This chain uses TRBV14 with TRBJ2-1; tentatively, D is TRBD2 (6 bases). The CDR3 runs 16 residues. Germline V CDR1 and CDR2: SGHDN, FVKESK. CDR3 in amino acids: CSSSQGGGWSYNEQFF. CDR3 DNA sequence: TGTAGCAGCAGCCAAGGTGGAGGGTGGTCCTACAATGAGCAGTTCTTC.

A remark on this clonotype: Possible read error: a much larger clone is one base away. The rearrangement joins TRBV28 to TRBJ1-5; a weak D match, TRBD1 (5 bases). Trimming took 2 bases from V and 11 from J, leaving 16 bases between them. Germline V gene data show CDR1 as MDHEN and CDR2 as SYDVKM. This CDR3 is 14 amino acids long. For the CDR3, the DNA is TGTGCCAGCAGTTTACGGGGCAGTCGGCAGTCCCAGCATTTT. It specifies CASSLRGSRQSQHF.

Notes on this clonotype: One base away lies a much larger clone, so this may be a sequencing read error. The chain has TRBV14 and TRBJ1-1; weak D call: TRBD1 (5 bases). CDR1 SGHDN and CDR2 FVKESK come from the germline V gene. This CDR3 has 16 amino acids. The CDR3 DNA reads as TGTGCCAGCAGCCGGGGGGGGTCGGCAGCTCGGACTGAAGCTTTATTT. Its protein product is CASSRGGSAARTEALF.